This TCR beta chain was sequenced in a study of radiotherapy plus CTLA-4 blockade in lung cancer. Whole-study findings and limits: Following radiotherapy plus ipilimumab, tumor-derived TCR clones expanded in the blood.

Profiling relied on immunoSEQ multiplex PCR, and the TCRdb table lists in-frame clones only, not all of them. The sample consists of 50,000 to 60,000 clones, roughly 80% of them appearing once. Comment on this clone: Its antigen is as yet unknown.

Between the trimmed V and J ends, which lost 3 bases and 0 bases, there was a span of 9 bases. Germline CDR1 reads LNHDA; CDR2 reads SQIVND (reference sequence). This CDR3 spans 15 amino acids. The V and J genes are TRBV19 and TRBJ2-1, with D possibly TRBD2 on 6 matching bases. Sample: peripheral blood, taken from a patient treated with radiotherapy plus ipilimumab. The receptor's source is a human donor with non-small cell lung cancer who had a complete response to radiotherapy plus ipilimumab. The CDR3 sequence: CASSMEGSSYNEQFF. For the CDR3, the DNA is TGTGCCAGTAGTATGGAGGGTAGCTCCTACAATGAGCAGTTCTTC.